This T cell receptor beta chain was obtained from a study of blood T cell repertoires in COVID-19. Background on the study: Acute-phase and convalescent COVID-19 samples originated in the United States, Italy and Spain. PBMCs, B-cell-depleted T cells, or T cells were the source of the cDNA or gDNA that made up the material.

In the original analysis: It was from reference gene primer amplification that nucleated cell counts were estimated. Libraries were prepared by immunoSEQ multiplex PCR; TCRdb keeps only in-frame clonotypes and omits some of them. That table is the source of V, J and clone size, and D and trimming were worked out from the DNA. This table holds tens of thousands of clones, 80% to 85% found once. The CDR3 is made up of 15 amino acids. Germline loops: CDR1 SGHTS, CDR2 YDEGEE. Trimming took 5 bases from V and 0 from J, leaving 12 bases between them. The chain combines TRBV5-8 with TRBJ2-1, with D uncertain. The sequenced sample was peripheral blood. This TCR was recovered from a man in his sixties with active COVID-19. Here the CDR3 reads CASSLYVSSYNEQFF. The CDR3 nucleotides read TGTGCCAGCAGTTTGTACGTGAGCTCCTACAATGAGCAGTTCTTC.